This TCR beta chain was observed in a study of blood T cell repertoires in COVID-19. Background on the study: The United States, Italy and Spain supplied acute and convalescent COVID-19 samples. Nucleic acid was either cDNA or gDNA, and it came from T cells, B-cell-depleted T cells, or PBMCs.

TCRdb's copy holds only in-frame clones and misses some; the assay was immunoSEQ multiplex PCR. The top ten hold over 8% of the sample, which has some 250,000 clones, about 79% seen once. The CDR3 loop spans 17 amino acids. V dropped 6 bases and J dropped 1; count of bases not matched to a gene: 11. The germline V gene has CDR1 SGHVS and CDR2 FQNEAQ. The TCR sequence derives from a woman aged 80 or older with acute or convalescent COVID-19. The sample comprised peripheral blood. V and J are TRBV7-8 and TRBJ2-5; 10 bases fit TRBD1. DNA for the CDR3: TGTGCCAGCAGTAAGGGGGACAGGGGAGTTGTCCAAGAGACCCAGTACTTC. Residues: CASSKGDRGVVQETQYF. The complete variable domain, with remaining parts taken from reference TRBV7-8 and TRBJ2-5, reads GAGVSQSPRYKVAKRGQDVALRCDPISGHVSLFWYQQALGQGPEFLTYFQNEAQLDKSGLPSDRFFAERPEGSVSTLKIQRTQQEDSAVYLCASSKGDRGVVQETQYFGPGTRLLVL.